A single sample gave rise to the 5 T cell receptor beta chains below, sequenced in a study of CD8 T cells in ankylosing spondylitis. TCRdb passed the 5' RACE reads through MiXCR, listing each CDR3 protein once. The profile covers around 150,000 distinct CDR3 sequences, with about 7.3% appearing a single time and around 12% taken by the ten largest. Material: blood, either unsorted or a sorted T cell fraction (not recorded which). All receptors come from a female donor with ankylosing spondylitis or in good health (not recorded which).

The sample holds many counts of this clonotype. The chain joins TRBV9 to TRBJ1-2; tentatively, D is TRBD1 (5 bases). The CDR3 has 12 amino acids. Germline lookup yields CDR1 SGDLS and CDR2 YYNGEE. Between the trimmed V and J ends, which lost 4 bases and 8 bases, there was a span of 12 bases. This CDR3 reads CASSKGVRGYTF. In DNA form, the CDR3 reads TGTGCCAGCAGCAAAGGGGTACGGGGCTACACCTTC.

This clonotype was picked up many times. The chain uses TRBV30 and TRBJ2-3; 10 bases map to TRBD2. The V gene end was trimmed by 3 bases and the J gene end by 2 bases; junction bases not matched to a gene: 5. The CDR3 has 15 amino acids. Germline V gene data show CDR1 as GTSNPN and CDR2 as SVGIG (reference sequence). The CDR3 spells CAWSLAGDLTDTQYF. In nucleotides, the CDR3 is TGTGCCTGGAGCCTAGCGGGGGACCTCACAGATACGCAGTATTTT.

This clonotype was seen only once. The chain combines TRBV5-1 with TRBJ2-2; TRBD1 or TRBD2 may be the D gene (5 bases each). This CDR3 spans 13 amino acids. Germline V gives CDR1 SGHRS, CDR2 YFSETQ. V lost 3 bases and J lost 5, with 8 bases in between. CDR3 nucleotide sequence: TGCGCCAGCAGCTGGGGGATGACCGGGGAGCTGTTTTTT. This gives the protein CASSWGMTGELFF.

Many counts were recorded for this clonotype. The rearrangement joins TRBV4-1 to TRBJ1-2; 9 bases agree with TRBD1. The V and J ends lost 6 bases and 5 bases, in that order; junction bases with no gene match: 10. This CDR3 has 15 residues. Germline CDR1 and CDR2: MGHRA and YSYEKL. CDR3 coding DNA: TGCGCCAGCAGACCTTTGTGGGACAGGGCATATGGCTACACCTTC. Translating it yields CASRPLWDRAYGYTF.

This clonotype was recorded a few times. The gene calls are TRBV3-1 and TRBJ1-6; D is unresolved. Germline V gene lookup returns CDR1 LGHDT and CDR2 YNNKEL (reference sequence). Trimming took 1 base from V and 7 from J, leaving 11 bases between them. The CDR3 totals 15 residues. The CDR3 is CASSQAGNDNSPLHF. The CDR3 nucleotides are TGTGCCAGCAGCCAAGCCGGGAACGACAATTCACCCCTCCACTTT.